These 10 T cell receptor beta chains were sequenced from one sample in a study of cytomegalovirus exposure and HLA in healthy donors. PCR used 60 Vbeta primers and 13 Jbeta primers. The repertoire was sequenced with immunoSEQ multiplex PCR; TCRdb's copy has only in-frame clones and lacks some. The data show 200,000 to 250,000 clones, 70% to 80% seen once. Sequenced material: PBMCs. The receptors here all came from a male donor in good health and CMV-seronegative.

This clone appeared a single time. J is TRBJ2-3 and V is TRBV7-3; D is possibly TRBD1 (6 bases). The germline V gene encodes CDR1 SGHTA and CDR2 FQGTGA. The V end lost 7 bases, the J end lost 6 bases, and 17 bases lay between the germline ends. The CDR3 runs to 14 residues. This CDR3 reads CASTQGQGWDTQYF. In DNA form, the CDR3 reads TGTGCCAGCACCCAGGGGCAGGGGTGGGATACGCAGTATTTT. Together with reference TRBV7-3 and TRBJ2-3, the CDR3 gives the full variable domain: GAGVSQTPSNKVTEKGKYVELRCDPISGHTALYWYRQSLGQGPEFLIYFQGTGAADDSGLPNDRFFAVRPEGSVSTLKIQRTERGDSAVYLCASTQGQGWDTQYFGPGTRLTVL.

J is TRBJ1-1 and V is TRBV7-3; 7 bases map to TRBD1. Germline CDR1 and CDR2: SGHTA and FQGTGA. The CDR3 length is 15 residues. The ends lost 5 bases at V and 0 bases at J; junction bases unmatched: 6. CDR3 region: CASSHTQGMNTEAFF. As DNA, the CDR3 is TGTGCCAGCAGCCACACACAGGGGATGAACACTGAAGCTTTCTTT.

This rearrangement joins TRBV29-1 to TRBJ1-2, with unresolved D. Between the trimmed V and J ends, which lost 7 bases and 7 bases, there was a span of 16 bases. The CDR3 is made up of 12 amino acids. From germline, CDR1 is SQVTM and CDR2 ANQGSEA. The CDR3 DNA is TGCAGCGGGGTTGAGGGCGTTGGTGGCTACACCTTC. Translation gives CSGVEGVGGYTF.

The chain is built from TRBV28 and TRBJ1-1; 10 bases align to TRBD1. Germline lookup yields CDR1 MDHEN and CDR2 SYDVKM. After removal of 6 bases from V and 4 bases from J, the junction contained 5 bases not matched to a gene. The CDR3 is made up of 14 amino acids. The chain's CDR3 is CASRRTGGSTEAFF. CDR3 in DNA: TGTGCCAGCAGGAGGACAGGGGGATCCACTGAAGCTTTCTTT.

This clone has only a few counts. V is TRBV25-1 and J is TRBJ2-1, with D maybe TRBD1 (5 bases). The germline gives CDR1 MGHDK, CDR2 SYGVNS. The length of the CDR3 is 14 residues. The germline V and J ends were trimmed by 10 bases and 0 bases, with 13 bases remaining between them. Here the CDR3 DNA reads TGTGCCAAACACAGGAGACCCTCCTACAATGAGCAGTTCTTC. Translated: CAKHRRPSYNEQFF.

V gene TRBV30 combines with J gene TRBJ2-6; D perhaps matches TRBD1 (6 bases). The V gene's germline CDR1 is GTSNPN and CDR2 SVGIG (reference sequence). The CDR3 runs to 15 residues. V lost 5 bases and J 2 bases, leaving 13 bases between the germline ends. CDR3 residues: CAWLDPGAGANVLTF. For the CDR3, the DNA is TGTGCCTGGCTAGATCCAGGGGCTGGGGCCAACGTCCTGACTTTC. Together with reference TRBV30 and TRBJ2-6, the CDR3 gives the full variable domain: SQTIHQWPATLVQPVGSPLSLECTVEGTSNPNLYWYRQAAGRGLQLLFYSVGIGQISSEVPQNLSASRPQDRQFILSSKKLLLSDSGFYLCAWLDPGAGANVLTFGAGSRLTVL.

This clone was found a few times. J is TRBJ2-5 and V is TRBV1; the table's D gene call, TRBD2, was not cross checked with the DNA. The last part of the DNA fits TRBJ2-7 better; the J call may be wrong. TRBV1 is classified as a pseudogene. The CDR3 contains 16 residues. The CDR3 is CTSSQEPLAGVSEQYF. CDR3 in DNA: TGCACCAGCAGCCAAGAACCGCTAGCGGGAGTTAGCGAGCAGTACTTC.

With respect to this clone: Compared with germline, one end of the junction differs, possibly owing to a read error. The V gene is TRBV7-9, the J gene TRBJ2-7, with 9 bases that match TRBD1. Germline V gene data show CDR1 as SEHNR and CDR2 as FQNEAQ (reference sequence). The CDR3 runs to 15 residues. The CDR3 is CSSSLVGQGRYEQYF. Written as DNA, the CDR3 is TGTTCCAGCAGCTTAGTAGGACAGGGGAGATACGAGCAGTACTTC.

V is TRBV13 and J is TRBJ1-1; D perhaps matches TRBD1 (6 bases). Germline V lookup: CDR1 PRHDT, CDR2 FYEKMQ (reference sequence). The CDR3 totals 14 residues. Trimming removed 0 bases from V and 4 bases from J, with 9 bases in between. The CDR3 sequence is CASSLGQGGTEAFF. CDR3 sequence (DNA): TGTGCCAGCAGCTTAGGACAGGGTGGCACTGAAGCTTTCTTT.

The J gene is TRBJ2-7, the V gene TRBV9, with TRBD1 as a possible D gene (6 bases). Looked up from germline, CDR1 is SGDLS and CDR2 is YYNGEE. The CDR3 runs to 15 residues. V was cut by 2 bases and J by 0 bases, with 12 bases left in between. The CDR3 region is CASSVGGTLSYEQYF. The DNA of the CDR3 is TGTGCCAGCAGCGTTGGGGGCACGCTCTCCTACGAGCAGTACTTC.